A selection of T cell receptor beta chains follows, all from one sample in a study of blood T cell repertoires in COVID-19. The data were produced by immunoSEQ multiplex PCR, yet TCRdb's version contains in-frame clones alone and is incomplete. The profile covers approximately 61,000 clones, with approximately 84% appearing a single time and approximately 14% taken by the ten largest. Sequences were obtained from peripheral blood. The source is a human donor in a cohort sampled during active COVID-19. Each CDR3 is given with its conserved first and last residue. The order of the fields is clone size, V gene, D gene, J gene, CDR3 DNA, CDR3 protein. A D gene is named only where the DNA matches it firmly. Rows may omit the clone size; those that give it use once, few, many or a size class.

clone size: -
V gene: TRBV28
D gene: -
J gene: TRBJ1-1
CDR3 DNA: TGTGCCAGCAGTTCACCCCACGAGTACTACACTGAAGCTTTCTTT
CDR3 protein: CASSSPHEYYTEAFF

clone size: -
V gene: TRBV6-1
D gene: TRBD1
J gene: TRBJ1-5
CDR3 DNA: TGTGCCAGCAGTGCTGGGGACAGGAGTTATAGCAATCAGCCCCAGCATTTT
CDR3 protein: CASSAGDRSYSNQPQHF

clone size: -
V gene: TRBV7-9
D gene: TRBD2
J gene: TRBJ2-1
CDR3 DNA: TGTGCCAGCAGCTTAATTGGAGCGGGAGGTATCAATGAGCAGTTCTTC
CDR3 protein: CASSLIGAGGINEQFF

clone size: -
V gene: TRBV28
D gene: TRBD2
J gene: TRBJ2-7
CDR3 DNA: TGTGCCAGCAGTTCCTTTGGCAGCGGGAGGCTGGGATACGAGCAGTACTTC
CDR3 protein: CASSSFGSGRLGYEQYF

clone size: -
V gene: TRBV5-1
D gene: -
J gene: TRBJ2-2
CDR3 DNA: TGCGCCAGCAGCTTCCGGGGAAGCACCGGGGAGCTGTTTTTT
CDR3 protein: CASSFRGSTGELFF

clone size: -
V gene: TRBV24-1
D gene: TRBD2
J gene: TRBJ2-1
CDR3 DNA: TGTGCCACCAGTGATTGGTCTAGCGGGAGGGACAATGAGCAGTTCTTC
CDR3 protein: CATSDWSSGRDNEQFF

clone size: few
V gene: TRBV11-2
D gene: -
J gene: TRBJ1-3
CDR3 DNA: TGTGCCAGCAGCTTAGACGCGGGGAGCTCTGGAAACACCATATATTTT
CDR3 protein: CASSLDAGSSGNTIYF

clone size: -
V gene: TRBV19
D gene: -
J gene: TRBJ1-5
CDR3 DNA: TGTGCCAGTAATGCGGACAGTAGCAATCAGCCCCAGCATTTT
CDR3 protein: CASNADSSNQPQHF

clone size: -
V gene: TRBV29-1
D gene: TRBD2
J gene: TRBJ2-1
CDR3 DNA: TGCAGCACCCATAGCGGGATTAGGGTGAATGAGCAGTTCTTC
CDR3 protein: CSTHSGIRVNEQFF

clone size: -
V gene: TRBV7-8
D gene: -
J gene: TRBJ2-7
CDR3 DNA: TGTGCCAGCTACCGACTGGACAGTGGCTACGAGCAGTACTTC
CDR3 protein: CASYRLDSGYEQYF

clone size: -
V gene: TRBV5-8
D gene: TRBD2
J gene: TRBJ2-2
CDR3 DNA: TGTGCCAGCAGCTTGGTTGGCGGGGGGGCGAACACCGGGGAGCTGTTTTTT
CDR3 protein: CASSLVGGGANTGELFF

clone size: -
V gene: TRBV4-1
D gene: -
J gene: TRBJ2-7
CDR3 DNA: TGCGCCAGCAGCCAAGCCCAGGGACTTCTCTACGAGCAGTACTTC
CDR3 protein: CASSQAQGLLYEQYF

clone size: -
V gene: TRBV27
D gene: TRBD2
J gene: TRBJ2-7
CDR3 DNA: TGTGCCAGCAGCGGGACTAGCGGGTTCGAGCAGTACTTC
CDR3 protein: CASSGTSGFEQYF

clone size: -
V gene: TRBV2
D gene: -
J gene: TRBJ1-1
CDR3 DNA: TGTGCCAGCAAATGGGAGGGGAACACTGAAGCTTTCTTT
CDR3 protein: CASKWEGNTEAFF